This TCR beta chain was sequenced during a study of post-analysis software for immune sequencing data. Study results and limitations: Comparison of patients with controls showed five or six TRBV segments more frequent in patients, TRBV5-6, TRBV5-1 and TRBV20-1 among them.

TCR beta libraries were prepared from cDNA with unique molecular identifiers. TCRdb re-analysed the PCR reads in MiXCR, keeping a single row per CDR3 protein. The table records approximately 400,000 distinct CDR3 sequences, roughly 38% of them present only once. The CDR3 loop spans 18 amino acids. Trimming removed 4 bases from V and 2 bases from J; junction bases left unmatched: 9. Germline V gives CDR1 PRHDT, CDR2 FYEKMQ (reference sequence). With respect to this clonotype: Its antigen is not identified.

The receptor comes from a girl aged 5-17 years with multiple sclerosis. The sequencing input was blood. The rearrangement links TRBV13 to TRBJ2-6; 9 nucleotides agree with TRBD1. The CDR3 protein is CASSSGQGTSPGANVLTF. The CDR3 nucleotides read TGTGCCAGCAGCTCTGGACAGGGGACTTCCCCTGGGGCCAACGTCCTGACTTTC.